The rows below give T cell receptor beta chains drawn from one sample of a study of T cells in localized non-small cell lung cancer. TCRdb keeps only in-frame clones here, not all; method: immunoSEQ multiplex PCR. In the table there are some 140,000 clones, more than 80% of which are singletons. The source material was peripheral blood, sampled before any cancer treatment. These receptors all stem from a female donor of 60 years or more with stage I lung adenocarcinoma. Each CDR3 is given with its conserved first and last residue. Fields, in order: D gene, clone size, J gene, V gene, CDR3 protein, CDR3 DNA. D genes are given only for firm matches. Not every row has a clone size; where given, it reads once, few, many or a size class.

d_gene: -
abundance: once
j_gene: TRBJ1-5
v_gene: TRBV7-3
CDR3aa: CASSLNPYEPQHF
CDR3nt: TGTGCCAGCAGCTTAAACCCCTATGAGCCCCAGCATTTT

d_gene: TRBD1
abundance: -
j_gene: TRBJ2-7
v_gene: TRBV9
CDR3aa: CASSVLPGGQGGEQYF
CDR3nt: TGTGCCAGCAGCGTACTCCCAGGGGGCCAGGGGGGCGAGCAGTACTTC

d_gene: -
abundance: -
j_gene: TRBJ1-2
v_gene: TRBV6-5
CDR3aa: CASSYRDIGYGYTF
CDR3nt: TGTGCCAGCAGTTATCGGGATATAGGTTATGGCTACACCTTC

d_gene: TRBD2
abundance: -
j_gene: TRBJ2-5
v_gene: TRBV7-6
CDR3aa: CASSLGLAGGQETQYF
CDR3nt: TGTGCCAGCAGCTTAGGACTAGCGGGGGGCCAAGAGACCCAGTACTTC

d_gene: -
abundance: -
j_gene: TRBJ1-5
v_gene: TRBV19
CDR3aa: CASSITGAYSNQPQHF
CDR3nt: TGTGCCAGTAGTATAACCGGGGCTTATAGCAATCAGCCCCAGCATTTT

d_gene: -
abundance: -
j_gene: TRBJ2-1
v_gene: TRBV18
CDR3aa: CASSPSAQSSYNEQFF
CDR3nt: TGTGCCAGCTCACCTAGCGCGCAGAGCTCCTACAATGAGCAGTTCTTC

d_gene: -
abundance: -
j_gene: TRBJ1-1
v_gene: TRBV5-6
CDR3aa: CASSLVVNTEAFF
CDR3nt: TGTGCCAGCAGCTTGGTCGTCAACACTGAAGCTTTCTTT

d_gene: -
abundance: -
j_gene: TRBJ2-3
v_gene: TRBV15
CDR3aa: CATSRDGPRTDTQYF
CDR3nt: TGTGCCACCAGCAGAGATGGGCCGCGCACAGATACGCAGTATTTT

d_gene: TRBD2
abundance: -
j_gene: TRBJ2-5
v_gene: TRBV5-1
CDR3aa: CASSLGILTSQQETQYF
CDR3nt: TGCGCCAGCAGCTTGGGGATCTTGACTAGCCAACAAGAGACCCAGTACTTC

d_gene: -
abundance: -
j_gene: TRBJ1-2
v_gene: TRBV5-1
CDR3aa: CASHPGVDRPNYGYTF
CDR3nt: TGCGCCAGCCATCCCGGAGTTGACAGGCCTAACTATGGCTACACCTTC

d_gene: -
abundance: -
j_gene: TRBJ2-3
v_gene: TRBV27
CDR3aa: CASSPVGYTDTQYF
CDR3nt: TGTGCCAGCAGCCCAGTAGGTTACACAGATACGCAGTATTTT

d_gene: TRBD2
abundance: few
j_gene: TRBJ2-3
v_gene: TRBV29-1
CDR3aa: CSVGRGRDTQYF
CDR3nt: TGCAGCGTGGGGCGGGGGAGAGATACGCAGTATTTT

d_gene: TRBD1
abundance: -
j_gene: TRBJ1-5
v_gene: TRBV9
CDR3aa: CASSGQGADQPQHF
CDR3nt: TGTGCCAGCAGCGGACAGGGGGCCGATCAGCCCCAGCATTTT

d_gene: TRBD1
abundance: -
j_gene: TRBJ2-6
v_gene: TRBV19
CDR3aa: CASSTRDRRTAGANVLTF
CDR3nt: TGTGCCAGTAGTACCCGGGACAGGCGGACGGCCGGGGCCAACGTCCTGACTTTC

d_gene: -
abundance: -
j_gene: TRBJ2-3
v_gene: TRBV10-1
CDR3aa: CASSGASGTDTQYF
CDR3nt: TGCGCCAGCAGTGGGGCCTCTGGCACAGATACGCAGTATTTT

d_gene: -
abundance: -
j_gene: TRBJ2-2
v_gene: TRBV27
CDR3aa: CASSPRPRGTGELFF
CDR3nt: TGTGCCAGCAGTCCGAGACCGAGGGGCACCGGGGAGCTGTTTTTT

d_gene: TRBD1
abundance: -
j_gene: TRBJ2-7
v_gene: TRBV28
CDR3aa: CASAGGGQGLSEQYF
CDR3nt: TGTGCCAGCGCGGGTGGGGGACAGGGTCTTTCCGAGCAGTACTTC

d_gene: -
abundance: once
j_gene: TRBJ2-7
v_gene: TRBV4-1
CDR3aa: CASSQDPGVQSYEQYF
CDR3nt: TGCGCCAGCAGCCAAGACCCGGGAGTACAGTCCTACGAGCAGTACTTC

d_gene: TRBD1
abundance: -
j_gene: TRBJ1-1
v_gene: TRBV29-1
CDR3aa: CSVSDRVNTEAFF
CDR3nt: TGCAGCGTTTCTGACAGGGTGAACACTGAAGCTTTCTTT

d_gene: -
abundance: -
j_gene: TRBJ2-7
v_gene: TRBV28
CDR3aa: CASSGHRDGTYEQYF
CDR3nt: TGTGCCAGCAGCGGGCACCGGGACGGGACCTACGAGCAGTACTTC

d_gene: -
abundance: -
j_gene: TRBJ1-1
v_gene: TRBV25-1
CDR3aa: CASSGVGVNTEAFF
CDR3nt: TGTGCCAGCAGTGGGGTAGGCGTGAACACTGAAGCTTTCTTT

d_gene: TRBD2
abundance: -
j_gene: TRBJ2-1
v_gene: TRBV5-1
CDR3aa: CASRGRTSGNNEQFF
CDR3nt: TGCGCCAGCAGAGGGAGGACTAGCGGAAACAATGAGCAGTTCTTC

d_gene: -
abundance: -
j_gene: TRBJ2-2
v_gene: TRBV6-1
CDR3aa: CASRGVTGELFF
CDR3nt: TGTGCCAGCAGGGGCGTCACCGGGGAGCTGTTTTTT

d_gene: -
abundance: -
j_gene: TRBJ1-4
v_gene: TRBV2
CDR3aa: CASSELLGSGEKLFF
CDR3nt: TGTGCCAGCAGTGAATTATTAGGGTCCGGGGAAAAACTGTTTTTT

d_gene: TRBD2
abundance: -
j_gene: TRBJ2-1
v_gene: TRBV5-4
CDR3aa: CASSLRSGGNNEQFF
CDR3nt: TGTGCCAGCAGCTTGAGGTCGGGGGGGAACAATGAGCAGTTCTTC

d_gene: -
abundance: -
j_gene: TRBJ2-7
v_gene: TRBV7-2
CDR3aa: CASSVSVRREQYF
CDR3nt: TGTGCCAGCAGCGTATCCGTAAGGAGGGAGCAGTACTTC

d_gene: TRBD1
abundance: -
j_gene: TRBJ2-7
v_gene: TRBV10-3
CDR3aa: CAMRGQDLSYEQYF
CDR3nt: TGTGCCATGCGAGGACAGGATCTCTCCTACGAGCAGTACTTC

d_gene: TRBD1
abundance: -
j_gene: TRBJ1-6
v_gene: TRBV5-6
CDR3aa: CASSLALGTGLNSPLHF
CDR3nt: TGTGCCAGCAGCTTGGCCCTCGGGACAGGGCTCAATTCACCCCTCCACTTT

d_gene: -
abundance: -
j_gene: TRBJ1-1
v_gene: TRBV6-1
CDR3aa: CASSELDGGAEAFF
CDR3nt: TGTGCCAGCAGTGAACTGGACGGGGGCGCTGAAGCTTTCTTT

d_gene: TRBD2
abundance: -
j_gene: TRBJ2-2
v_gene: TRBV7-3
CDR3aa: CASSLTGSGSGGELFF
CDR3nt: TGTGCCAGCAGCTTAACGGGAAGCGGGAGCGGCGGGGAGCTGTTTTTT

d_gene: TRBD1
abundance: -
j_gene: TRBJ2-3
v_gene: TRBV6-4
CDR3aa: CASSRTGYTDTQYF
CDR3nt: TGTGCCAGCAGTCGGACAGGGTACACAGATACGCAGTATTTT

d_gene: -
abundance: -
j_gene: TRBJ1-4
v_gene: TRBV6-5
CDR3aa: CASSYGIHEKLFF
CDR3nt: TGTGCCAGCAGTTACGGGATACACGAAAAACTGTTTTTT

d_gene: TRBD2
abundance: -
j_gene: TRBJ2-1
v_gene: TRBV5-4
CDR3aa: CASSKGLAGAFNEQFF
CDR3nt: TGTGCCAGCAGCAAGGGACTAGCGGGAGCGTTCAATGAGCAGTTCTTC

d_gene: TRBD2
abundance: -
j_gene: TRBJ2-1
v_gene: TRBV29-1
CDR3aa: CSVLEGSGRINEQFF
CDR3nt: TGCAGCGTTCTGGAGGGTAGCGGGAGGATCAATGAGCAGTTCTTC

d_gene: -
abundance: -
j_gene: TRBJ1-2
v_gene: TRBV20-1
CDR3aa: CSAYSNYGYTF
CDR3nt: TGCAGTGCCTACAGTAACTATGGCTACACCTTC

d_gene: -
abundance: many
j_gene: TRBJ2-5
v_gene: TRBV21-1
CDR3aa: CASSVRRETQYF
CDR3nt: TGTGCCAGCAGTGTGAGAAGGGAGACCCAGTACTTC

d_gene: -
abundance: once
j_gene: TRBJ2-2
v_gene: TRBV4-1
CDR3aa: CASSQSWAAYTGELFF
CDR3nt: TGCGCCAGCAGCCAGAGTTGGGCAGCATACACCGGGGAGCTGTTTTTT

d_gene: -
abundance: -
j_gene: TRBJ2-7
v_gene: TRBV2
CDR3aa: CASRYNAYEQYF
CDR3nt: TGTGCCAGCAGATACAACGCCTACGAGCAGTACTTC

d_gene: -
abundance: -
j_gene: TRBJ2-7
v_gene: TRBV10-1
CDR3aa: CASSGRQTAYEQYF
CDR3nt: TGCGCCAGCAGTGGTAGGCAGACCGCCTACGAGCAGTACTTC

d_gene: -
abundance: -
j_gene: TRBJ1-1
v_gene: TRBV13
CDR3aa: CASSSRDFSAFF
CDR3nt: TGTGCCAGCAGCTCGAGGGATTTTTCGGCTTTCTTT

d_gene: TRBD1
abundance: -
j_gene: TRBJ2-4
v_gene: TRBV7-6
CDR3aa: CASSPGGRLAKNIQYF
CDR3nt: TGTGCCAGCTCCCCAGGGGGCAGGCTAGCCAAAAACATTCAGTACTTC

d_gene: TRBD2
abundance: -
j_gene: TRBJ2-1
v_gene: TRBV27
CDR3aa: CASSFFPGGPSNEQFF
CDR3nt: TGTGCCAGCAGTTTTTTCCCGGGAGGGCCGTCTAATGAGCAGTTCTTC

d_gene: -
abundance: few
j_gene: TRBJ2-5
v_gene: TRBV11-2
CDR3aa: CASSLDRGRQETQYF
CDR3nt: TGTGCCAGCAGCTTAGATCGGGGGAGACAAGAGACCCAGTACTTC

d_gene: TRBD2
abundance: -
j_gene: TRBJ2-7
v_gene: TRBV28
CDR3aa: CASPPPGLAGDEQYF
CDR3nt: TGTGCCAGTCCTCCCCCGGGACTAGCGGGAGACGAGCAGTACTTC

d_gene: -
abundance: -
j_gene: TRBJ1-2
v_gene: TRBV5-1
CDR3aa: CASTPQPQGFWGYTF
CDR3nt: TGCGCCAGCACGCCCCAACCTCAGGGATTTTGGGGCTACACCTTC

d_gene: -
abundance: -
j_gene: TRBJ2-7
v_gene: TRBV28
CDR3aa: CASRPPYRSDFSYEQYF
CDR3nt: TGTGCCAGCAGACCACCCTACAGGTCCGATTTCTCCTACGAGCAGTACTTC

d_gene: -
abundance: -
j_gene: TRBJ2-5
v_gene: TRBV30
CDR3aa: CAWSPEETQYF
CDR3nt: TGTGCCTGGAGCCCCGAAGAGACCCAGTACTTC

d_gene: TRBD2
abundance: -
j_gene: TRBJ2-1
v_gene: TRBV7-2
CDR3aa: CASSPQGLASEQFF
CDR3nt: TGTGCCAGCAGCCCCCAGGGACTAGCGAGTGAGCAGTTCTTC

d_gene: -
abundance: -
j_gene: TRBJ2-2
v_gene: TRBV5-4
CDR3aa: CASSLAGSGRNTGELFF
CDR3nt: TGTGCCAGCAGCTTGGCCGGTTCGGGACGGAACACCGGGGAGCTGTTTTTT

d_gene: -
abundance: -
j_gene: TRBJ2-3
v_gene: TRBV29-1
CDR3aa: CSALAPTGDTQYF
CDR3nt: TGCAGCGCCCTTGCGCCGACTGGTGATACGCAGTATTTT

d_gene: -
abundance: -
j_gene: TRBJ2-1
v_gene: TRBV10-1
CDR3aa: CASSDLVERPYNEQFF
CDR3nt: TGCGCCAGCAGTGATTTGGTCGAGCGGCCCTACAATGAGCAGTTCTTC

d_gene: -
abundance: -
j_gene: TRBJ1-1
v_gene: TRBV15
CDR3aa: CATSSAPSLGTEAFF
CDR3nt: TGTGCCACCAGCAGCGCCCCTTCATTGGGCACTGAAGCTTTCTTT

d_gene: -
abundance: -
j_gene: TRBJ1-5
v_gene: TRBV28
CDR3aa: CASSLRVYNQPQHF
CDR3nt: TGTGCCAGCAGTTTAAGGGTCTACAATCAGCCCCAGCATTTT

d_gene: TRBD1
abundance: -
j_gene: TRBJ1-3
v_gene: TRBV9
CDR3aa: CASSTSGTGGNTIYF
CDR3nt: TGTGCCAGCAGCACTTCCGGGACAGGGGGCAACACCATATATTTT

d_gene: -
abundance: -
j_gene: TRBJ1-1
v_gene: TRBV18
CDR3aa: CASSPAVRSGDTEAFF
CDR3nt: TGTGCCAGCTCACCAGCCGTGAGGTCGGGGGACACTGAAGCTTTCTTT